This T cell receptor beta chain is from a study of blood T cells in healthy people across ages. About the study: When template switching was applied, about one barcoded beta molecule was captured per two T cells. General study results and limits: A strong correlation was seen between TCR beta diversity and naive T cell percentage.

Those donating, healthy Caucasian individuals from Russia, were aged roughly 6 to 90. V was pared by 3 bases and J by 7 bases, with 13 bases between. The CDR3 totals 15 residues. Germline assignment: CDR1 SNHLY and CDR2 FYNNEI. A second PCR of 7 to 11 cycles used a sample-barcoded 5' primer and a J-beta primer mix. Each cDNA molecule received a tag from a template-switch adaptor that had 12 random nucleotides. TCRdb reprocessed the 5' RACE reads with MiXCR, giving one entry per CDR3 protein. The sample has about 640,000 distinct CDR3 sequences; around 54% are singletons. As regards this clonotype: Its specificity is not known.

Material for sequencing was blood. This receptor was identified in a man in his fifties or sixties in good health. This rearrangement joins TRBV2 to TRBJ1-6, with D unresolved. DNA of the CDR3: TGTGCCAGCAGTGAGGCGGCGACTAACAATTCACCCCTCCACTTT. It encodes CASSEAATNNSPLHF.